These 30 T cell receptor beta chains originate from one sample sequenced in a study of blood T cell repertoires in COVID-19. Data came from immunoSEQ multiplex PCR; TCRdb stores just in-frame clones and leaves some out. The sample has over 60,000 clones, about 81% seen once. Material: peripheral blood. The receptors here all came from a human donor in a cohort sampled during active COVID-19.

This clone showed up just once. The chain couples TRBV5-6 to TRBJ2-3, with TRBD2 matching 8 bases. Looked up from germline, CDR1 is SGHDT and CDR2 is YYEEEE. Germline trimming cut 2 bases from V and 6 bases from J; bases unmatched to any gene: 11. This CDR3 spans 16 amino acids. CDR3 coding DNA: TGTGCCAGCAGCTTCGCCGGGAGGGCCCATGGGGATACGCAGTATTTT. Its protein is CASSFAGRAHGDTQYF.

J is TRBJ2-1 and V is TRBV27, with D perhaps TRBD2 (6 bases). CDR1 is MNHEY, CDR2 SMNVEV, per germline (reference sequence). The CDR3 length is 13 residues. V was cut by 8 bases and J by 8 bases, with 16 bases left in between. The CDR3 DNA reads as TGTGCCAGCTCGGGAGATAGAGGCCATGAGCAGTTCTTC. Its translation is CASSGDRGHEQFF.

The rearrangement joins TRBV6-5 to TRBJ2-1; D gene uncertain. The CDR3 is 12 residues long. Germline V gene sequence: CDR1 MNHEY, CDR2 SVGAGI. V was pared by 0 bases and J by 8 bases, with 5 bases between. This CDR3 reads CASSYSGDEQFF. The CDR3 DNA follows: TGTGCCAGCAGTTACTCGGGCGATGAGCAGTTCTTC.

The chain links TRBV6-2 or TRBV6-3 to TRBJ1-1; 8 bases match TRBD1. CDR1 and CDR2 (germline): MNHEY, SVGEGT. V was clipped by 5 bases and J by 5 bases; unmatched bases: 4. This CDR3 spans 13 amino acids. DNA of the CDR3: TGTGCCAGCAGTAGGACAGGGAGGACTGAAGCTTTCTTT. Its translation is CASSRTGRTEAFF.

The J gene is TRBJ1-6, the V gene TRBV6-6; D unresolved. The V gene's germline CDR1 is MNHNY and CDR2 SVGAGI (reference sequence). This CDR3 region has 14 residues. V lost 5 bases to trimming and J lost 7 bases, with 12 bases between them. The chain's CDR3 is CASSLPGSNSPLHF. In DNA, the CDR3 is TGTGCCAGCAGTCTACCGGGTTCCAATTCACCCCTCCACTTT.

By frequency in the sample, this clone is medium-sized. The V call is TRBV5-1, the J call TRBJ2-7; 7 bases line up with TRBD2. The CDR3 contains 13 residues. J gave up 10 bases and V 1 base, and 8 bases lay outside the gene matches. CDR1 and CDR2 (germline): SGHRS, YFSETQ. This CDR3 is CASSLQAGSRQYF. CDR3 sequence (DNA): TGCGCCAGCAGCTTGCAAGCGGGAAGTCGCCAGTACTTC.

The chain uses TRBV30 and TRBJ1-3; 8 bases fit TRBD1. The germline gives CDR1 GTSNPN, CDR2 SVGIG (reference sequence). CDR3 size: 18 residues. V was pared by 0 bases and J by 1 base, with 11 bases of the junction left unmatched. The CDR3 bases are TGTGCCTGGAGTGTATCTTGGGCAGGGGGCGCGTCTGGAAACACCATATATTTT. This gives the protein CAWSVSWAGGASGNTIYF.

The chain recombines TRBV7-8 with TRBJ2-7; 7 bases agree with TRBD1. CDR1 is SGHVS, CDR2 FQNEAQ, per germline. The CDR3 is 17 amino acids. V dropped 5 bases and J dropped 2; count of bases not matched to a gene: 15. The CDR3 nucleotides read TGTGCCAGCAGCCCCGGGTACTCCCGGGACAGAACCTACGAGCAGTACTTC. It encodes CASSPGYSRDRTYEQYF.

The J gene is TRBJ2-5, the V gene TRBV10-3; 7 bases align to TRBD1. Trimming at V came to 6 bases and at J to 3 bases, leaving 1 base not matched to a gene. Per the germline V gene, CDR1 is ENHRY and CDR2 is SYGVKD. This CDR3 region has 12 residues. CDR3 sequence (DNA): TGTGCCATCAGCGGACAGGAAGAGACCCAGTACTTC. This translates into CAISGQEETQYF.

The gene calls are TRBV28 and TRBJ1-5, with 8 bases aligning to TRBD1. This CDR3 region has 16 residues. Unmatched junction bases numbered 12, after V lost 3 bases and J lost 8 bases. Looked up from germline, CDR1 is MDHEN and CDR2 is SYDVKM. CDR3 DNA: TGTGCCAGCAGTTTTCTATACGACAGGGGAGGTGAGCCCCAGCATTTT. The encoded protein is CASSFLYDRGGEPQHF.

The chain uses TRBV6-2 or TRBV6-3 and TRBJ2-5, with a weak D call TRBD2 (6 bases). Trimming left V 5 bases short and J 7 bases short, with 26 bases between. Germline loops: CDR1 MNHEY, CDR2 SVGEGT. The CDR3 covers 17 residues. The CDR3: CASSAPVVPRRGGTQYF. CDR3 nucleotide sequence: TGTGCCAGCAGTGCACCCGTCGTTCCGAGGAGGGGAGGGACCCAGTACTTC.

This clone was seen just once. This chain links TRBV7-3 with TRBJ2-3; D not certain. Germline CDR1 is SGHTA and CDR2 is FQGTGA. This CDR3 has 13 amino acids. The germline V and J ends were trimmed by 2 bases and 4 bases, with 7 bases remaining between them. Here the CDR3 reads CASSLAQSDTQYF. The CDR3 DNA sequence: TGTGCCAGCAGCTTAGCCCAGTCAGATACGCAGTATTTT.

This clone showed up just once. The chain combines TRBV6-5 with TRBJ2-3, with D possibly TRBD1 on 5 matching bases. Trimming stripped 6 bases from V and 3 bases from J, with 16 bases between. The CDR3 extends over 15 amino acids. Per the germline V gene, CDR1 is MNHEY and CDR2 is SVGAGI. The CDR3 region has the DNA TGTGCCAGCAGCCCGATTCGGACACCTACAGATACGCAGTATTTT. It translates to CASSPIRTPTDTQYF.

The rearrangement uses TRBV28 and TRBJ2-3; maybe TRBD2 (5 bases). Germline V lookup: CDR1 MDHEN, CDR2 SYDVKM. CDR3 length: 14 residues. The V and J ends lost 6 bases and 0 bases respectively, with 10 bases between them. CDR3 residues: CASSPLESTDTQYF. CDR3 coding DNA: TGTGCCAGCAGCCCACTAGAGAGCACAGATACGCAGTATTTT.

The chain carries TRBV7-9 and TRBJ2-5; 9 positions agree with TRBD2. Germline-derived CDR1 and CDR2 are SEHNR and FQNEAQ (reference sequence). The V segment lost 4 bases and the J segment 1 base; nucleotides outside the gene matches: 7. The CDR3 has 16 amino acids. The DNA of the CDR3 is TGTGCCAGCAGCTCTAGCGGGACTAGACCCCAAGAGACCCAGTACTTC. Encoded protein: CASSSSGTRPQETQYF.

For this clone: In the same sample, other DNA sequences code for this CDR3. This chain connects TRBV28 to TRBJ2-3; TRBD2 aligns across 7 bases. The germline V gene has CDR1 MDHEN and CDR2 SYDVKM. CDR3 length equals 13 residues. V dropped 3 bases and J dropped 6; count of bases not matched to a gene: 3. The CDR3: CASSFSGGDTQYF. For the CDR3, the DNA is TGTGCCAGCAGTTTCTCGGGAGGTGATACGCAGTATTTT.

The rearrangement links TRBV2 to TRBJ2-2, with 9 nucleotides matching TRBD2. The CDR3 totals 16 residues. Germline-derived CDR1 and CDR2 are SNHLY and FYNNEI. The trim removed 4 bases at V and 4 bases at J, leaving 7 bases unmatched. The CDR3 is CASSGLAGAGTGELFF. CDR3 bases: TGTGCCAGCAGTGGTTTAGCGGGAGCGGGCACCGGGGAGCTGTTTTTT.

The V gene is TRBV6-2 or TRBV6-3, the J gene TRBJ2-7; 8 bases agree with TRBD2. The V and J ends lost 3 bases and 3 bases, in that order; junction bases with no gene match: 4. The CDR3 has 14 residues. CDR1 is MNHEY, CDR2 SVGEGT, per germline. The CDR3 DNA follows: TGTGCCAGCAGTTATAGCGGGGACGGCTACGAGCAGTACTTC. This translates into CASSYSGDGYEQYF.

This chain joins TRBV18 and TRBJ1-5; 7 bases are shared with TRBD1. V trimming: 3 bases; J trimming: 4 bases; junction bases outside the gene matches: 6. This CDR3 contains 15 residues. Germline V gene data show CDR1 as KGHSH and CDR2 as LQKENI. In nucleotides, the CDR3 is TGTGCCAGCTCACCCACCGGGACAGCGAATCAGCCCCAGCATTTT. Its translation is CASSPTGTANQPQHF.

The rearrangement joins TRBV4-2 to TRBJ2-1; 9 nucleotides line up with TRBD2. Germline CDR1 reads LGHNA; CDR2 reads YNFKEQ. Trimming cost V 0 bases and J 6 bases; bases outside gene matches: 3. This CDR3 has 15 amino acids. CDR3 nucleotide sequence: TGTGCCAGCAGCCAAGATAGCGGGAGCGGCAATGAGCAGTTCTTC. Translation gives CASSQDSGSGNEQFF.

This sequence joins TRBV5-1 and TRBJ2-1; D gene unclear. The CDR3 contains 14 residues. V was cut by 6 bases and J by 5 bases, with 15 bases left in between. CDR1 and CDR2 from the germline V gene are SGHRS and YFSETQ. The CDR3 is CASKISIEDNEQFF. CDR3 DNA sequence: TGCGCCAGCAAAATCTCGATTGAGGACAATGAGCAGTTCTTC. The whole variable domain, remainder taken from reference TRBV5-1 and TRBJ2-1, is KAGVTQTPRYLIKTRGQQVTLSCSPISGHRSVSWYQQTPGQGLQFLFEYFSETQRNKGNFPGRFSGRQFSNSRSEMNVSTLELGDSALYLCASKISIEDNEQFFGPGTRLTVL.

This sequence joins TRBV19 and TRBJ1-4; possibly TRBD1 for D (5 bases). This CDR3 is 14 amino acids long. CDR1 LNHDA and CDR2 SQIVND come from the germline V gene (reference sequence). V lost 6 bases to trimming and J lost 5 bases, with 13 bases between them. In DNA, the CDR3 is TGTGCCAGTAGAATGGGGCAGACAAATGAAAAACTGTTTTTT. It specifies CASRMGQTNEKLFF.

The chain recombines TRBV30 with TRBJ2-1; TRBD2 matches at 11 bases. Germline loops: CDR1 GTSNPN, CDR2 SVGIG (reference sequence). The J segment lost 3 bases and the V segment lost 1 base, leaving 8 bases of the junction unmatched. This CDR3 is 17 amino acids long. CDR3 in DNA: TGTGCCTGGAGTGCGGGACTAGCGGAATATAACTACAATGAGCAGTTCTTC. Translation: CAWSAGLAEYNYNEQFF.

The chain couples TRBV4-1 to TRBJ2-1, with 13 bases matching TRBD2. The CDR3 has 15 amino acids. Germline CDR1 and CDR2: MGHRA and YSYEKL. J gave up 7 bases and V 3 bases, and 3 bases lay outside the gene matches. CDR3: CASSHMGLAGNEQFF. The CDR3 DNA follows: TGCGCCAGCAGCCACATGGGACTAGCGGGAAATGAGCAGTTCTTC.

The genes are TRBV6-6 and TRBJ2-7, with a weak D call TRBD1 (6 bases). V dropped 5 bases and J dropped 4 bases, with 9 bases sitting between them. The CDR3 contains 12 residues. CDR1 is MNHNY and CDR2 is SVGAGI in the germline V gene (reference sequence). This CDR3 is CASSLGQYEQYF. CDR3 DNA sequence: TGTGCCAGCAGTCTCGGACAGTACGAGCAGTACTTC.

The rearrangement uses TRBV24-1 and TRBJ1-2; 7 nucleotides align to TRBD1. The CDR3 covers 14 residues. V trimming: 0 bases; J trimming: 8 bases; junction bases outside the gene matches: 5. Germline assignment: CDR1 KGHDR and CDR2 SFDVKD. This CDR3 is CATSDLDRDKGYTF. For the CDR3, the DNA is TGTGCCACCAGTGATTTGGACAGGGATAAGGGCTACACCTTC.

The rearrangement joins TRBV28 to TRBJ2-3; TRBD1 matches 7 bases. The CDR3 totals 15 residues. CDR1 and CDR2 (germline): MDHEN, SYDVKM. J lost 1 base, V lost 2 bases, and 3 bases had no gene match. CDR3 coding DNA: TGTGCCAGCAGTTTAACCGGACAGGGCACAGATACGCAGTATTTT. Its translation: CASSLTGQGTDTQYF.

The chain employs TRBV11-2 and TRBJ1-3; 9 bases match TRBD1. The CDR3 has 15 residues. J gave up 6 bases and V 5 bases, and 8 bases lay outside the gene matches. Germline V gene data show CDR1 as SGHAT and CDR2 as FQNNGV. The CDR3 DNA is TGTGCCAGCAGCCCGCAACAGGGGGCTGTAAACACCATATATTTT. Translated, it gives CASSPQQGAVNTIYF.

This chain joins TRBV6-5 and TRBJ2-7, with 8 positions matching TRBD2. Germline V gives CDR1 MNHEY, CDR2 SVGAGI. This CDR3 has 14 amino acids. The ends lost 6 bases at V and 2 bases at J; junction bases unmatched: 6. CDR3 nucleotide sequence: TGTGCCAGCAGCGGTCGGGGGGGACCCTACGAGCAGTACTTC. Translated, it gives CASSGRGGPYEQYF.

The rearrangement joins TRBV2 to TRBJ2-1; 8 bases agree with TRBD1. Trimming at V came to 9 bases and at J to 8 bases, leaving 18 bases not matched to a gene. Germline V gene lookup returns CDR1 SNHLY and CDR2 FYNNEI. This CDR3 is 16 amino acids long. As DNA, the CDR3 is TGTGCCAGACGTGGACGGACAGGGACCTATAGGGATGAGCAGTTCTTC. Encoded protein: CARRGRTGTYRDEQFF.